The clone carrying this TCR beta chain was seen a handful of times. The antigen remains undetermined. This CDR3 comprises 13 residues. Looked up from germline, CDR1 is DFQATT and CDR2 is SNEGSKA (reference sequence). This sample was taken from a study of metastatic and nonmetastatic thyroid tumors. Study as a whole: The comparison covered peripheral blood and tumor or nodule tissue in malignant and benign thyroid patients.

Regarding the study as a whole: The study reportedly found significantly higher TCR beta diversity in malignant thyroid tumors than benign nodules, in blood and tumor.

None of the patients had undergone any treatment ahead of thyroid surgery. As processed by the authors: In papillary thyroid cancer, a distant-metastasis classifier was built using CDR3 differences across clinicopathological groups. TCRdb re-analyzed the PCR reads through MiXCR. TCRdb's processing, not the study's, gives the V and J calls here. Among around 34,000 clones listed, 16% were seen once. Material for sequencing was blood. This chain uses TRBV20-1 with TRBJ2-3, with D possibly TRBD2 on 5 matching bases. The receptor was derived from a female donor with papillary thyroid cancer or a benign thyroid nodule (not recorded which). Some clones in this sample may be carry-over from other donors' samples. As DNA, the CDR3 is TGCAGCCTCGTAACGGGAAAGACAGATACGCAGTATTTT. It codes for CSLVTGKTDTQYF.